What follows is one TCR beta chain and its context. These data come from a study of blood T cell repertoires in COVID-19. Some clones are missing from TCRdb's copy, which holds only in-frame ones; the method was immunoSEQ multiplex PCR. The sample lists approximately 380,000 clones, less than 85% occurring once. Material: peripheral blood. The TCR sequence derives from a woman between 18 and 30 years old with acute or convalescent COVID-19.

CDR3 loop: CASSVLRTDTQYF. CDR3 DNA: TGTGCCAGCAGCGTTCTAAGAACAGATACGCAGTATTTT. The J gene is TRBJ2-3, the V gene TRBV9; D remains unclear. The CDR3 length is 13 residues. Germline V gene lookup returns CDR1 SGDLS and CDR2 YYNGEE. Trimming pared 2 bases from V and 3 bases from J, leaving 7 bases between.